The 3 T cell receptor beta chains presented below share a single source sample, sequenced in a study of Ad26.COV2.S vaccination and SARS-CoV-2 variants. Method: immunoSEQ multiplex PCR; TCRdb's copy keeps in-frame clones and lacks some. The sample lists a few hundred thousand clones, roughly 90% occurring once. The sample's treatment: some 20 received Ad26.COV2.S at low or high dose, single or two shots; about 5 received placebo; per-sample allocation not given. Samples came from day 63 after the first vaccine or placebo injection. Sequencing was performed on peripheral blood, taken in a trial of Ad26.COV2.S vaccine versus placebo. These receptors all come from a person between 18 and 65 years old who received the Ad26.COV2.S COVID-19 vaccine or a placebo.

V is TRBV6-5 and J is TRBJ1-2; unclear D gene. Germline V CDR1 and CDR2: MNHEY, SVGAGI. V lost 0 bases and J lost 7, with 18 bases in between. This CDR3 is 16 amino acids long. Here the CDR3 DNA reads TGTGCCAGCAGTTACTCGATAACCCCGGGTAGGGCTGGCTACACCTTC. Translated, it gives CASSYSITPGRAGYTF.

For this clone: Additional DNA sequences in this sample encode the identical CDR3. The rearrangement uses TRBV12-3 or TRBV12-4 and TRBJ2-7; no firm D call. The CDR3 has 12 residues. V was pared by 3 bases and J by 2 bases, with 5 bases between. CDR3 amino acids: CASSFAAYEQYF. CDR3 sequence (DNA): TGTGCCAGCAGTTTCGCGGCCTACGAGCAGTACTTC.

This chain uses TRBV12-3 or TRBV12-4 with TRBJ1-6; maybe TRBD1 (5 bases). V was shortened by 6 bases and J by 5 bases, with 8 bases between the two germline ends. The CDR3 totals 13 residues. DNA of the CDR3: TGTGCCAGCAGAGTCAGGGATAATTCACCCCTCCACTTT. Translation gives CASRVRDNSPLHF.